Following are 24 T cell receptor beta chains from one sample sequenced in a study of technical replicates of blood from a handful of donors. Clones were sequenced by immunoSEQ multiplex PCR, and TCRdb holds only the in-frame ones, with some missing. Of around 92,000 clones listed, under 97% are singletons. Material for sequencing was T cells isolated from PBMCs. The origin of the receptors is a human donor in good health.

The V gene is TRBV10-3, the J gene TRBJ1-5, with TRBD1 identical over 10 bases. CDR3 size: 14 residues. CDR1 and CDR2 from the germline V gene are ENHRY and SYGVKD. The V and J ends lost 6 bases and 7 bases, in that order; junction bases with no gene match: 6. CDR3 loop: CAIRGTGEGQPQHF. CDR3 sequence (DNA): TGTGCCATCAGAGGGACAGGGGAGGGCCAGCCCCAGCATTTT.

CDR3 DNA: TGTGCCAGCAGCTCGACAGGGAACGAGCAGTACTTC. Residues: CASSSTGNEQYF. The rearrangement uses TRBV5-4 and TRBJ2-7, with TRBD1 identical over 7 bases. The CDR3 consists of 12 residues. Germline CDR1 and CDR2: SGHNT and YYREEE (reference sequence). The V and J ends lost 3 bases and 5 bases, in that order; junction bases with no gene match: 2.

The rearrangement links TRBV27 to TRBJ2-7; 9 bases match TRBD2. J lost 3 bases, V lost 5 bases, and 11 bases had no gene match. CDR3 size: 16 residues. Looked up from germline, CDR1 is MNHEY and CDR2 is SMNVEV (reference sequence). CDR3 loop: CASSPSVRRGGYEQYF. For the CDR3, the DNA is TGTGCCAGCAGTCCGTCCGTTAGGCGGGGGGGCTACGAGCAGTACTTC.

V usage is TRBV9 and J usage is TRBJ1-3; weak D call: TRBD1 (6 bases). Germline CDR1 SGDLS, CDR2 YYNGEE. V lost 4 bases to trimming and J lost 1 base, with 15 bases between them. CDR3 size: 16 residues. CDR3 sequence reads: CASSFKPRGSGNTIYF. DNA for the CDR3: TGTGCCAGCAGCTTCAAGCCCAGGGGATCTGGAAACACCATATATTTT. The variable domain in full, completed from reference TRBV9 and TRBJ1-3, reads DSGVTQTPKHLITATGQRVTLRCSPRSGDLSVYWYQQSLDQGLQFLIQYYNGEERAKGNILERFSAQQFPDLHSELNLSSLELGDSALYFCASSFKPRGSGNTIYFGEGSWLTVV.

This chain joins TRBV6-5 and TRBJ1-1, with a possible D match to TRBD1 (6 bases). The CDR3 contains 15 residues. Germline V CDR1 and CDR2: MNHEY, SVGAGI. V was pared by 0 bases and J by 5 bases, with 13 bases between. The CDR3 reads CASSYSVGAWTEAFF. The CDR3, as DNA: TGTGCCAGCAGTTACTCCGTGGGGGCTTGGACTGAAGCTTTCTTT.

The chain joins TRBV19 to TRBJ2-2; no definite D call. V gave up 2 bases and J gave up 5 bases, with 9 bases separating them. The CDR3 length is 14 residues. Germline values: CDR1 LNHDA, CDR2 SQIVND (reference sequence). In DNA form, the CDR3 reads TGTGCCAGTAGTATACACCAGATTACCGGGGAGCTGTTTTTT. Translating it yields CASSIHQITGELFF.

The J gene is TRBJ1-2, the V gene TRBV19, with D possibly TRBD1 on 6 matching bases. V was pared by 3 bases and J by 2 bases, with 13 bases between. This CDR3 is 15 amino acids long. Germline V gives CDR1 LNHDA, CDR2 SQIVND (reference sequence). Here the CDR3 reads CASSMGSGANYGYTF. CDR3 in DNA: TGTGCCAGTAGTATGGGATCAGGGGCGAACTATGGCTACACCTTC.

The CDR3 coding sequence is TGTGCCAGCAGTCGCAGGGACTTTTCACAGCCCCAGCATTTT. The encoded protein is CASSRRDFSQPQHF. The genes are TRBV28 and TRBJ1-5; tentatively, D is TRBD1 (5 bases). The length of the CDR3 is 14 residues. In germline, CDR1 is MDHEN, CDR2 SYDVKM. Trimming took off 5 bases at V and 7 bases at J, with 15 bases between the two ends.

This clone occurred once. The V call is TRBV5-4, the J call TRBJ2-1; 8 nucleotides agree with TRBD2. CDR3 length: 15 amino acids. The germline V gene has CDR1 SGHNT and CDR2 YYREEE (reference sequence). With 5 bases clipped from V and 6 bases from J, the junction kept 10 bases outside the gene matches. The CDR3 nucleotides are TGTGCCAGCAGTACGGGGGGGCAGTCCATCAATGAGCAGTTCTTC. Its translation: CASSTGGQSINEQFF.

The chain employs TRBV19 and TRBJ1-5; D might be TRBD1 (6 bases). V shed 1 base and J shed 3 bases, with 7 bases lying between them. CDR3 length: 14 amino acids. Germline V gives CDR1 LNHDA, CDR2 SQIVND (reference sequence). The CDR3 reads CASSIGTDNQPQHF. Written as DNA, the CDR3 is TGTGCCAGTAGTATAGGGACAGACAATCAGCCCCAGCATTTT.

CDR3 sequence: CASRARTGPGYNEQFF. The CDR3 bases are TGTGCCAGCAGGGCCCGGACAGGCCCAGGTTACAATGAGCAGTTCTTC. This chain connects TRBV2 to TRBJ2-1; 7 nucleotides line up with TRBD1. Germline CDR1 is SNHLY and CDR2 is FYNNEI. This CDR3 contains 16 residues. With 6 bases clipped from V and 4 bases from J, the junction kept 12 bases outside the gene matches.

The chain uses TRBV28 and TRBJ1-4; 7 bases match TRBD1. Germline V gene data show CDR1 as MDHEN and CDR2 as SYDVKM. The CDR3 is 16 amino acids. With 5 bases clipped from V and 8 bases from J, the junction kept 14 bases outside the gene matches. CDR3: CASSPDDRELGEKLFF. CDR3 nucleotides: TGTGCCAGCAGTCCAGATGACAGGGAACTCGGGGAAAAACTGTTTTTT.

The chain combines TRBV9 with TRBJ2-7; 11 bases are a match to TRBD1. The germline V gene encodes CDR1 SGDLS and CDR2 YYNGEE. V was clipped by 0 bases and J by 2 bases; unmatched bases: 4. The CDR3 runs to 16 residues. CDR3: CASSVGVGQGAYEQYF. As DNA, the CDR3 is TGTGCCAGCAGCGTAGGAGTGGGACAGGGGGCCTACGAGCAGTACTTC.

V is TRBV29-1 and J is TRBJ1-2; 8 bases are shared with TRBD1. The CDR3 is 15 residues long. J gave up 1 base and V 6 bases, and 10 bases lay outside the gene matches. Germline-derived CDR1 and CDR2 are SQVTM and ANQGSEA. CDR3 bases: TGCAGCGTCGCACCTGGGACAGGCTTTAACTATGGCTACACCTTC. Amino acid sequence: CSVAPGTGFNYGYTF.

The chain combines TRBV5-5 with TRBJ2-2; weak D call: TRBD2 (5 bases). The CDR3 is 17 amino acids. Germline V CDR1 and CDR2: SGHKS, YYEKEE (reference sequence). V dropped 1 base and J dropped 0 bases, with 13 bases sitting between them. The CDR3 reads CASSLYGSAANTGELFF. CDR3 DNA: TGTGCCAGCAGCTTGTACGGGTCAGCGGCGAACACCGGGGAGCTGTTTTTT.

The genes are TRBV7-9 and TRBJ1-1; unclear D gene. CDR1 is SEHNR, CDR2 FQNEAQ, per germline (reference sequence). The V and J ends lost 1 base and 1 base respectively, with 7 bases between them. The CDR3 runs 14 residues. The CDR3 region is CASSLVRQNTEAFF. CDR3 bases: TGTGCCAGCAGCTTAGTACGACAGAACACTGAAGCTTTCTTT. The full variable domain, in which reference TRBV7-9 and TRBJ1-1 provide the parts outside the CDR3, is DTGVSQNPRHKITKRGQNVTFRCDPISEHNRLYWYRQTLGQGPEFLTYFQNEAQLEKSRLLSDRFSAERPKGSFSTLEIQRTEQGDSAMYLCASSLVRQNTEAFFGQGTRLTVV.

The J gene is TRBJ2-7, the V gene TRBV28; D may be TRBD2 (6 bases). The CDR3 has 15 amino acids. Per the germline V gene, CDR1 is MDHEN and CDR2 is SYDVKM. Between the trimmed V and J ends, which lost 4 bases and 0 bases, there was a span of 13 bases. This CDR3 is CASSSSPRDSYEQYF. Here the CDR3 DNA reads TGTGCCAGCAGTTCCTCCCCGCGGGACTCCTACGAGCAGTACTTC.

The chain links TRBV27 to TRBJ1-2; 10 nucleotides align to TRBD1. The V gene end was trimmed by 3 bases and the J gene end by 4 bases; junction bases not matched to a gene: 11. Germline lookup yields CDR1 MNHEY and CDR2 SMNVEV (reference sequence). The CDR3 sequence is 17 residues long. The CDR3 DNA follows: TGTGCCAGCAGTTTGGATGGGACAGGGGCCTCCCTCTATGGCTACACCTTC. Protein: CASSLDGTGASLYGYTF.

The J gene is TRBJ2-7, the V gene TRBV6-5; 8 bases map to TRBD1. This CDR3 has 14 amino acids. V lost 2 bases, J lost 3 bases, and 3 bases stayed unmatched. The germline V gene has CDR1 MNHEY and CDR2 SVGAGI. The CDR3: CASSYRDRYYEQYF. For the CDR3, the DNA is TGTGCCAGCAGTTACAGGGACAGGTACTACGAGCAGTACTTC.

V usage is TRBV29-1 and J usage is TRBJ1-3; 9 bases map to TRBD1. The V segment lost 3 bases and the J segment 2 bases; nucleotides outside the gene matches: 2. This CDR3 region has 14 residues. Germline V gene data show CDR1 as SQVTM and CDR2 as ANQGSEA. CDR3 residues: CSVEDRGPGNTIYF. For the CDR3, the DNA is TGCAGCGTTGAGGACAGGGGACCTGGAAACACCATATATTTT.

This chain uses TRBV23-1 with TRBJ1-3, with TRBD1 matching 8 bases. TRBV23-1 is assigned to the ORF class and has an uncertain function. V lost 2 bases to trimming and J lost 1 base; unmatched junction nucleotides: 16. CDR3 length: 20 amino acids. This CDR3 is CASSQTHTTGEGCSGNTIYF. In DNA, the CDR3 is TGCGCCAGCAGTCAAACCCATACGACAGGGGAGGGATGTTCTGGAAACACCATATATTTT.

V is TRBV23-1 and J is TRBJ2-4, with 8 nucleotides matching TRBD1. TRBV23-1 is identified as an open reading frame with a role that is uncertain. CDR3 length: 19 residues. J lost 0 bases, V lost 0 bases, and 10 bases had no gene match. CDR3 sequence reads: CASSQSDLGQGRAKNIQYF. CDR3 DNA sequence: TGCGCCAGCAGTCAATCGGATCTTGGACAGGGACGAGCCAAAAACATTCAGTACTTC.

The chain is built from TRBV5-1 and TRBJ2-3; D not certain. Germline V gives CDR1 SGHRS, CDR2 YFSETQ. The CDR3 length is 12 residues. Trimming removed 4 bases from V and 2 bases from J, with 5 bases in between. This chain's CDR3 is CASSPNTDTQYF. CDR3 sequence (DNA): TGCGCCAGCAGCCCCAACACAGATACGCAGTATTTT. Full variable domain (remainder filled in from reference TRBV5-1 and TRBJ2-3): KAGVTQTPRYLIKTRGQQVTLSCSPISGHRSVSWYQQTPGQGLQFLFEYFSETQRNKGNFPGRFSGRQFSNSRSEMNVSTLELGDSALYLCASSPNTDTQYFGPGTRLTVL.

The genes are TRBV7-2 and TRBJ1-5, with D possibly matching TRBD1 (5 bases). V shed 5 bases and J shed 6 bases, with 20 bases lying between them. This CDR3 spans 16 amino acids. Germline values: CDR1 SGHTA, CDR2 FQGNSA. CDR3 amino acids: CASSSPYVGGGQPQHF. The DNA of the CDR3 is TGTGCCAGCAGCAGTCCGTACGTCGGGGGTGGTCAGCCCCAGCATTTT.